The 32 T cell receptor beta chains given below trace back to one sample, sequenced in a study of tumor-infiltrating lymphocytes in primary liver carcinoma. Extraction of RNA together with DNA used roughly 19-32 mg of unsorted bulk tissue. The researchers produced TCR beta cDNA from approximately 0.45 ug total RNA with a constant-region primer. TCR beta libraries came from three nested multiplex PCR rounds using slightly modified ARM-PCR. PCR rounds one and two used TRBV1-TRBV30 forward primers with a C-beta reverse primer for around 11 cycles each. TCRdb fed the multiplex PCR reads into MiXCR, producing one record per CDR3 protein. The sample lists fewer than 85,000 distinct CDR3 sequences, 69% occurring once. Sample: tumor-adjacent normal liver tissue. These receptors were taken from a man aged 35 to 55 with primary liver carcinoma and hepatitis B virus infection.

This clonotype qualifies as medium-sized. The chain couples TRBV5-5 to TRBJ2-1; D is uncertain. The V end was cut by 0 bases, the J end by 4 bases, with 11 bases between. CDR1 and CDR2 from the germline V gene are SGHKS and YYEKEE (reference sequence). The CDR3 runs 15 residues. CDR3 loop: CASSLVPGRYNEQFF. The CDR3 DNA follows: TGTGCCAGCAGCTTGGTTCCCGGACGGTACAATGAGCAGTTCTTC.

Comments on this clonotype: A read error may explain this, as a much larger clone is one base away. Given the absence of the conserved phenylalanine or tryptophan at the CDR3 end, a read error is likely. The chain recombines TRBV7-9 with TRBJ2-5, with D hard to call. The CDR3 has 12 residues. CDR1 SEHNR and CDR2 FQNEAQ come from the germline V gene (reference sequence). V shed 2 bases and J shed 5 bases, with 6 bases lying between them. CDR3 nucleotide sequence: TGTGCCAGCAGCTTAAGTCACGAGACCCAGTACCTC. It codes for CASSLSHETQYL.

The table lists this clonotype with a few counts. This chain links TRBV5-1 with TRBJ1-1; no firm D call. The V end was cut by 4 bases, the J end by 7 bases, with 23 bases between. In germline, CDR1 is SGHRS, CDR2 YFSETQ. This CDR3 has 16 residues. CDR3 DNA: TGCGCCAGCAGCCTCGATGGTGCCCTCAGCTCCTTTGAAGCTTTCTTT. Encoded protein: CASSLDGALSSFEAFF.

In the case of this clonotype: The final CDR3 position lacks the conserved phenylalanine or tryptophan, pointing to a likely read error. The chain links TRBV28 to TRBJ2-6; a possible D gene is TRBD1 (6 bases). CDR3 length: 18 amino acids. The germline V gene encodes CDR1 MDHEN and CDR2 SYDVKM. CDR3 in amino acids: CVSSSPGQGKVGANVLTI. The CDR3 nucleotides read TGTGTCAGCAGTTCCCCGGGACAAGGAAAGGTTGGGGCCAACGTCCTGACTATC.

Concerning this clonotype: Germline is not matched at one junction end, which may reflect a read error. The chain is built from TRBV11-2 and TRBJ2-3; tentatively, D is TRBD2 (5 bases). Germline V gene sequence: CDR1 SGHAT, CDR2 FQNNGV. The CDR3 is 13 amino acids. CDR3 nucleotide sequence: TGTGCCAGAAGCTTCGGGGAGACGGATACGCAGTATTTT. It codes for CARSFGETDTQYF.

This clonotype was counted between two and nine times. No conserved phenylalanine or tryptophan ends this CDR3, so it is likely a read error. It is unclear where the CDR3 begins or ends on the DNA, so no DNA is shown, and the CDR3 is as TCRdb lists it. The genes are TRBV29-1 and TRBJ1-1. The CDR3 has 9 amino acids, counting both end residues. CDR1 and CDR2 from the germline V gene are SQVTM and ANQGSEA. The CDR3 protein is CSVEGGFVL.

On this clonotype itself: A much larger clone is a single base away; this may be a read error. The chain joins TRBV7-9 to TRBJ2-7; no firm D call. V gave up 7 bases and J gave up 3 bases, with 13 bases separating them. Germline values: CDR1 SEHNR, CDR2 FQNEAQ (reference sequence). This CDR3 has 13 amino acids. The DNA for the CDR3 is TGTGCCAGCACCGCTCTGGGCGGCTACGAGCAGTACTTC. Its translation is CASTALGGYEQYF.

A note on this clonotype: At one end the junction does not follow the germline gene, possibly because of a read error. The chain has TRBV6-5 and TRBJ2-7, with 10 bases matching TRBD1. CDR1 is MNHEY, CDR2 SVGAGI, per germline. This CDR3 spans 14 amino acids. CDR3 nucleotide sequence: TGTGCCAGCAGCGACAGGGGGCTCACCTACGAGCAGTATTTC. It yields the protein CASSDRGLTYEQYF.

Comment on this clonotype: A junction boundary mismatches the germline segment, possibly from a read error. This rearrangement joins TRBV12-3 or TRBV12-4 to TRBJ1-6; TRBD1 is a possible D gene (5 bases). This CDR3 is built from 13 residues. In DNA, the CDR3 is TGTGACAGCTCATCGGGGGGGAATTCACCCCTCCACTTT. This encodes CDSSSGGNSPLHF.

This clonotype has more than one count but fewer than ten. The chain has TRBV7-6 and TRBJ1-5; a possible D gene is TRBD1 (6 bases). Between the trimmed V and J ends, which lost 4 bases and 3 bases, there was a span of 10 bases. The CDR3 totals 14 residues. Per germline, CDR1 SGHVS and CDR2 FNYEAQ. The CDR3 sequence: CASSSGQNNQPQHF. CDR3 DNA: TGTGCCAGCAGCTCAGGACAGAACAATCAGCCCCAGCATTTT.

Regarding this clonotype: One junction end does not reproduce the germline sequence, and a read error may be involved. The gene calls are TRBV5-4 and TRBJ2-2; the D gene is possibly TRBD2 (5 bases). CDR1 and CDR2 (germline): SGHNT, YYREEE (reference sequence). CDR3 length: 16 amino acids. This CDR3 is CASSPDGEVNTGELLF. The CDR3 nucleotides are TGTGCCAGCAGCCCGGATGGTGAGGTGAACACCGGGGAGCTGTTGTTT. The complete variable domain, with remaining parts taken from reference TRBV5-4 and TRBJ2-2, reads ETGVTQSPTHLIKTRGQQVTLRCSSQSGHNTVSWYQQALGQGPQFIFQYYREEENGRGNFPPRFSGLQFPNYSSELNVNALELDDSALYLCASSPDGEVNTGELLFGEGSRLTVL.

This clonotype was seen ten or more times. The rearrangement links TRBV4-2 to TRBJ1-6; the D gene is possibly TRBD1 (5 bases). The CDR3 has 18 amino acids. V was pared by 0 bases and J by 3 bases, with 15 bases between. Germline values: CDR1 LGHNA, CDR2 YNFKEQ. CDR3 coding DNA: TGTGCCAGCAGCCAAGATTATGGGGGGGGTGGCTATAATTCACCCCTCCACTTT. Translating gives CASSQDYGGGGYNSPLHF.

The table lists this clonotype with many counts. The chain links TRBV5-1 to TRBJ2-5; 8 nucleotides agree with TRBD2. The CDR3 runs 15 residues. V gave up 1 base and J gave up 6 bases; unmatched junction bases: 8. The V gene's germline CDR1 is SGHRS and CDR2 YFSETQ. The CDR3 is CASSLSAGGAKTQYF. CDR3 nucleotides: TGCGCCAGCAGCTTGTCGGCGGGAGGTGCGAAGACCCAGTACTTC.

The CDR3 DNA is TGTGCCAGCAGTGAACCGGGTCCTAACTATGGCTACACCTTC. Amino acids: CASSEPGPNYGYTF. The chain couples TRBV2 to TRBJ1-2; D is unclear. V dropped 2 bases and J dropped 0 bases, with 7 bases sitting between them. The germline CDR1 and CDR2 sequences are SNHLY and FYNNEI. The CDR3 is 14 residues long. Looking up the rest from reference TRBV2 and TRBJ1-2 gives the full variable domain: EPEVTQTPSHQVTQMGQEVILRCVPISNHLYFYWYRQILGQKVEFLVSFYNNEISEKSEIFDDQFSVERPDGSNFTLKIRSTKLEDSAMYFCASSEPGPNYGYTFGSGTRLTVV.

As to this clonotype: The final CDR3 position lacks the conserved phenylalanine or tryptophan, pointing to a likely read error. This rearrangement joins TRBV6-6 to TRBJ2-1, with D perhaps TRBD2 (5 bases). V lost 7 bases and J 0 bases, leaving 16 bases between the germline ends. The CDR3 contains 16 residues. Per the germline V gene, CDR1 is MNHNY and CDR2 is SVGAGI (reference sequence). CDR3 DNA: TGTGCCAGCACTCCCTGGACTTTGAGCTCCTACAATGAGCAGTTCCTC. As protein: CASTPWTLSSYNEQFL.

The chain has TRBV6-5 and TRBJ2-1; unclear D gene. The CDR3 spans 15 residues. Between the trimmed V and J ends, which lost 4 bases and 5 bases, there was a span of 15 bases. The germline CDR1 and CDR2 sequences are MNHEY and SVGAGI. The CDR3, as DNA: TGTGCCAGCAGTTCGGGCCCGAGCTCTCACAATGAGCAGTTCTTC. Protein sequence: CASSSGPSSHNEQFF.

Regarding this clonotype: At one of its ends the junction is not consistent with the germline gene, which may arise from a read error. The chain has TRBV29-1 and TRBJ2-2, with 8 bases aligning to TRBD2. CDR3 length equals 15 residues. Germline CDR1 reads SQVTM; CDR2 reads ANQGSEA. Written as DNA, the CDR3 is TGCAGTGTTGAGTTGGTAGCGGGAATGACCGGGGAGCTGTTTTTT. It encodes CSVELVAGMTGELFF.

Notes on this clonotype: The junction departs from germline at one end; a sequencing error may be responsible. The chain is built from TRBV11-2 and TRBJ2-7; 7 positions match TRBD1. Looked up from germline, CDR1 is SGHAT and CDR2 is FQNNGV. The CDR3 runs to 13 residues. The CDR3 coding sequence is TGTGCCAGCAGCTTTGACAGGGCGTACGGGCAGTACTTC. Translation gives CASSFDRAYGQYF. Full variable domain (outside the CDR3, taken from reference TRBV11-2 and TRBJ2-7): EAGVAQSPRYKIIEKRQSVAFWCNPISGHATLYWYQQILGQGPKLLIQFQNNGVVDDSQLPKDRFSAERLKGVDSTLKIQPAKLEDSAVYLCASSFDRAYGQYFGPGTRLTVT.

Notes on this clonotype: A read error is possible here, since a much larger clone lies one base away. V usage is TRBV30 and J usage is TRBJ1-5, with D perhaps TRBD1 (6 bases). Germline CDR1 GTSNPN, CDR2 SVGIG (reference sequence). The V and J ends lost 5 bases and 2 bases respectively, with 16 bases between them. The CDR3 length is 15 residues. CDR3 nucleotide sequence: TGTGCCTGGGCCCTCGCGGGGGGCTGCAATCAGCCCCAGCATTTT. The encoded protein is CAWALAGGCNQPQHF.

The CDR3 coding sequence is TGCAGCGCTGTTGCCCTAAGCCGGCTAGCCAAAAACATTCAGTACTTC. It specifies CSAVALSRLAKNIQYF. V and J are TRBV29-1 and TRBJ2-4; D is ambiguous. Trimming removed 7 bases at V and 0 bases at J, with 19 bases between. Germline CDR1 SQVTM, CDR2 ANQGSEA. This CDR3 comprises 16 residues.

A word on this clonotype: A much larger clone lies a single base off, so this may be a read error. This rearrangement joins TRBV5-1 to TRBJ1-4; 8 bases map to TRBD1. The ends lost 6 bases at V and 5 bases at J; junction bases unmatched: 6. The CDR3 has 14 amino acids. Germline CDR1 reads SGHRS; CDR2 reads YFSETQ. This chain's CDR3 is CASNIGQGNEKLFF. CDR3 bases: TGCGCCAGCAACATCGGACAGGGAAATGAAAAACTGTTTTTT.

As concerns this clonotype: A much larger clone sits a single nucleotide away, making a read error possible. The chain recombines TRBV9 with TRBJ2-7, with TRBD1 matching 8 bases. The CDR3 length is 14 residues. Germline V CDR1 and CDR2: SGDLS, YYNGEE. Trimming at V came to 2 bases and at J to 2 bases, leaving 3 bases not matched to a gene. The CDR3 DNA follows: TGTGCCAGCAGCGTTCAGGGGGCCGCCTACGAGCAGTACTTC. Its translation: CASSVQGAAYEQYF. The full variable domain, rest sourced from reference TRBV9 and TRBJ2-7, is DSGVTQTPKHLITATGQRVTLRCSPRSGDLSVYWYQQSLDQGLQFLIQYYNGEERAKGNILERFSAQQFPDLHSELNLSSLELGDSALYFCASSVQGAAYEQYFGPGTRLTVT.

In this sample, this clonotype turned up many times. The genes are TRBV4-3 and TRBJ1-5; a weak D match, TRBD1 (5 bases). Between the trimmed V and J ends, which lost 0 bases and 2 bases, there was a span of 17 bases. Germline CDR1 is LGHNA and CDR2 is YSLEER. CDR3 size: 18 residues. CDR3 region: CASSQDYEGARGNQPQHF. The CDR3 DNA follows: TGCGCCAGCAGCCAAGATTACGAAGGGGCTCGCGGCAATCAGCCCCAGCATTTT.

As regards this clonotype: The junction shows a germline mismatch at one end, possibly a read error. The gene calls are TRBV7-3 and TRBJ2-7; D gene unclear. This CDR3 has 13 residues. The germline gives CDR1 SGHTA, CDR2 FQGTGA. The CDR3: CASSFTGGDEPYF. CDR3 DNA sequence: TGCGCCAGCAGCTTCACCGGCGGTGACGAGCCGTACTTC. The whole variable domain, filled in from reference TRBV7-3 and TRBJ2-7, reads GAGVSQTPSNKVTEKGKYVELRCDPISGHTALYWYRQSLGQGPEFLIYFQGTGAADDSGLPNDRFFAVRPEGSVSTLKIQRTERGDSAVYLCASSFTGGDEPYFGPGTRLTVT.

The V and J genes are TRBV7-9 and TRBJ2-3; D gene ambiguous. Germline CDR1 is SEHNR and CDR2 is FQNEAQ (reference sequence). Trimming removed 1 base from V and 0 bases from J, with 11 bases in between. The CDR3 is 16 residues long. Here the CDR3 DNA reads TGTGCCAGCAGCTTAGGCTTCGGCCGTAGCACAGATACGCAGTATTTT. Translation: CASSLGFGRSTDTQYF.

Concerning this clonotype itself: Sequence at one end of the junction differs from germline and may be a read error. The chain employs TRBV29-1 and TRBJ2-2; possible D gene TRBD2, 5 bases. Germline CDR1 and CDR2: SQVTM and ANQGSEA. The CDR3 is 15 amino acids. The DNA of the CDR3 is TGCAGCGTTGAGTTGGTAGAGGGAGTGACCGGGGAGCAGTTTTTT. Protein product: CSVELVEGVTGEQFF.

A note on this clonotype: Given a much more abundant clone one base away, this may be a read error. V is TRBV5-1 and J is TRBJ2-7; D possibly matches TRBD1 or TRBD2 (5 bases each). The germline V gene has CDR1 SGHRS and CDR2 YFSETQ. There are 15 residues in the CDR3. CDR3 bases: TGCGCCACCAGCTCCGGGACCAGACTCTCCTACGAGCAGTACTTC. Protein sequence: CATSSGTRLSYEQYF.

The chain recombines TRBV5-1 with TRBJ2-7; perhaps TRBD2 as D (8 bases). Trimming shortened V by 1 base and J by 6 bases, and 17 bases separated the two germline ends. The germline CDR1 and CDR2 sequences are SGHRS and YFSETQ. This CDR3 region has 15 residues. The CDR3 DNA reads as TGCGCCAGCAGCTTGATGGCAGGGGGGACTAGCGAGCAGTACTTC. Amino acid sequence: CASSLMAGGTSEQYF.

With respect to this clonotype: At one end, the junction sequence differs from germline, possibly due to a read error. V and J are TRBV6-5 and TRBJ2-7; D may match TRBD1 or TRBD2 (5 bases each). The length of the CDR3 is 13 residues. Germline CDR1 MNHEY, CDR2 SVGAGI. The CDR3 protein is CASRNHGGYEQHF. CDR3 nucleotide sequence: TGTGCCAGCAGGAACCATGGGGGTTACGAGCAGCACTTC.

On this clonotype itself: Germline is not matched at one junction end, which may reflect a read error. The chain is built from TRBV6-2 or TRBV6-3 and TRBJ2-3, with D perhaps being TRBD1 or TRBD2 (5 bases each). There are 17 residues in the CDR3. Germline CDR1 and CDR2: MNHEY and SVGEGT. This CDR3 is CANSQGTGAGKADMQYF. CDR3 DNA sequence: TGTGCCAACAGTCAAGGAACCGGGGCAGGGAAGGCAGATATGCAGTATTTT.

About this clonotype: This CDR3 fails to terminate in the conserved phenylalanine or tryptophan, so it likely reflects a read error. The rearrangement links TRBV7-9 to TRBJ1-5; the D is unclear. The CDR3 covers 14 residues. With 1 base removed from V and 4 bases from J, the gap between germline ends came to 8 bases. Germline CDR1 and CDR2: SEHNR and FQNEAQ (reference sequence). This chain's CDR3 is CASSLGIGNQPQHL. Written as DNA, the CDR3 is TGTGCCAGCAGCTTAGGGATAGGGAATCAGCCCCAGCATCTT.

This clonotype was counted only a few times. CDR3 in DNA: TGTGCCAGCAGGGGACAGCGATTCGAAAAACTGTTTTTT. Its protein is CASRGQRFEKLFF. The chain has TRBV6-9 and TRBJ1-4; 7 bases match TRBD1. J was trimmed by 8 bases and V by 6 bases; bases with no gene match: 6. The germline V gene encodes CDR1 MNHGY and CDR2 SVAAGI. This CDR3 comprises 13 residues.